This TCR beta chain originates from a study of regulatory T cells in long-lasting Graves disease. Study outcomes and limitations: Results may be inaccurate due to the small sample size.

Time point: newly diagnosed GD, antithyroid drugs for less than 3 months. Following extraction of RNA from PBMCs, that RNA was used to make the TCR library. This clonotype was seen repeatedly, ten times or more. Its antigen is not known. Germline loops: CDR1 SEHNR, CDR2 FQNEAQ (reference sequence). This CDR3 contains 14 residues. The V end lost 5 bases, the J end lost 8 bases, and 15 bases lay between the germline ends. Combining iRepertoire HTBI primers with Arm-PCR of CDR3 regions, the authors built TCR beta libraries. Each CDR3 protein is one row after TCRdb ran MiXCR on the multiplex PCR reads. The data contain roughly 410,000 distinct CDR3 sequences, 15% of them singletons. These data are also associated with another study on T cells in Graves' hyperthyroidism and ophthalmopathy.

Sequences were derived from peripheral blood mononuclear cells (PBMCs), sampled at new diagnosis, from a patient treated with antithyroid drugs. This clonotype originated in a woman in her 40s with Graves disease. The genes are TRBV7-9 and TRBJ1-4, with a tentative D call TRBD1 (6 bases). The CDR3, as DNA: TGTGCCAGCAGCAAATCCACAGGGTTAGAAAAACTGTTTTTT. This encodes CASSKSTGLEKLFF. The full variable domain, with the rest looked up from reference TRBV7-9 and TRBJ1-4, is DTGVSQNPRHKITKRGQNVTFRCDPISEHNRLYWYRQTLGQGPEFLTYFQNEAQLEKSRLLSDRFSAERPKGSFSTLEIQRTEQGDSAMYLCASSKSTGLEKLFFGSGTQLSVL.